The clone carrying this TCR beta chain was picked up a small number of times. Its antigen is still unknown. The source of the sample is a study of CD8 T cells in ankylosing spondylitis. Using its own MiXCR run on the 5' RACE reads, TCRdb lists one record per CDR3 protein. The table shows about 500,000 distinct CDR3 sequences, with 9.5% to 15% occurring only once. Study-level results: Existing reports had already noted some motif variants in reactive arthritis synovial fluid and blood. As reported, disease-linked clones showed significant enrichment in matched ankylosing spondylitis synovial fluid. Apparently characteristic of ankylosing spondylitis blood was a TCR beta motif (about eight highly homologous variants).

CDR1 is SGHRS, CDR2 YFSETQ, per germline. The CDR3 spans 15 residues. J gave up 3 bases and V 0 bases, and 5 bases lay outside the gene matches. This chain connects TRBV5-1 to TRBJ1-2; the match to TRBD1 covers 7 bases. This TCR was recovered from a male donor with ankylosing spondylitis. Sequencing was done on a sample of blood, either unsorted or a sorted T cell fraction (not recorded which). CDR3 sequence: CASSLGQGTDYGYTF. Here the CDR3 DNA reads TGCGCCAGCAGCTTGGGACAGGGTACGGACTATGGCTACACCTTC.